A single T cell receptor (beta chain) is shown here with its context. V gave up 5 bases and J gave up 5 bases, with 15 bases separating them. Looked up from germline, CDR1 is KGHSH and CDR2 is LQKENI. The CDR3 is made up of 14 amino acids. Produced via immunoSEQ multiplex PCR; TCRdb's table is partial and in-frame only. Here the sample spans fewer than 300,000 clones, just over 90% being singletons. The sample belongs to a study of T cell responses to AZD1222 COVID-19 vaccine. The TCR comes from an adult in good health. The chain employs TRBV18 and TRBJ1-2; no clear D gene. This material consisted of peripheral blood, taken on day 0 of AZD1222 vaccination. CDR3 DNA: TGTGCCAGCTCATCCGGTACTTTCGGGTATGGCTACACCTTC. Encoded protein: CASSSGTFGYGYTF. The variable domain in full, with the rest retrieved from reference TRBV18 and TRBJ1-2, is NAGVMQNPRHLVRRRGQEARLRCSPMKGHSHVYWYRQLPEEGLKFMVYLQKENIIDESGMPKERFSAEFPKEGPSILRIQQVVRGDSAAYFCASSSGTFGYGYTFGSGTRLTVV.